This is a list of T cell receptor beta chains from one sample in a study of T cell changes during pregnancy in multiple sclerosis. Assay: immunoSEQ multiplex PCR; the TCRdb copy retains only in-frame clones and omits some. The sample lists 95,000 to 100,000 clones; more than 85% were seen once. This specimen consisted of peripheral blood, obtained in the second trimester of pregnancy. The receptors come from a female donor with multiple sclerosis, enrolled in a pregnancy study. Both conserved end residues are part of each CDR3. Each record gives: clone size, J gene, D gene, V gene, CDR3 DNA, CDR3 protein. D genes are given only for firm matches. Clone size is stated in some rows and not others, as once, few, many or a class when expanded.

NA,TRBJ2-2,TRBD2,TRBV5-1,TGCGCCAGCAGCTTAAGGCTAGCGGGAGGGCGAGGCCGTAACACCGGGGAGCTGTTTTTT,CASSLRLAGGRGRNTGELFF
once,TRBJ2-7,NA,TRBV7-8,TGTGCCAGCAGCATTAGCGACCGAATCTACGAGCAGTACTTC,CASSISDRIYEQYF
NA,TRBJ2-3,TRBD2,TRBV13,TGTGCCAGCAGCCTCTGGCTAGCGGGAACAGATACGCAGTATTTT,CASSLWLAGTDTQYF
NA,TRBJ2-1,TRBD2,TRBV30,TGTGCCTGTTATAAGGGGACTAGCGGTTCACGAGAGCAGTTCTTC,CACYKGTSGSREQFF
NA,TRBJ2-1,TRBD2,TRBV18,TGTGCCAGCTCACCACCCGGGACTAGCGGGAGTTCTCGGCAGTTCTTC,CASSPPGTSGSSRQFF
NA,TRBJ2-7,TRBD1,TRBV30,TGTGCCTGGAGTCGGGACAGGGGTAACGAGCAGTACTTC,CAWSRDRGNEQYF
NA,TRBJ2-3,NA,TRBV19,TGTGCCAGTAGTAGACTGAGCACAGATACGCAGTATTTT,CASSRLSTDTQYF
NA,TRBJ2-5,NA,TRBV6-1,TGTGCCAGCAGGACTGCCTCGAGGTACCAAGAGACCCAGTACTTC,CASRTASRYQETQYF
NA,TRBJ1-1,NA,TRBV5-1,TGCGCCAGCAGATCCAGGGTCGAGAACACTGAAGCTTTCTTT,CASRSRVENTEAFF
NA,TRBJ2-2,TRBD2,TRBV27,TGTGCCAGCAGGACTAGCGGGAGTTTGGGCACCGGGGAGCTGTTTTTT,CASRTSGSLGTGELFF
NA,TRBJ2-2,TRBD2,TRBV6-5,TGTGCCAGCAGAGGGAGGGTTCACCTGGTCAGGGAGCTGTTTTTT,CASRGRVHLVRELFF
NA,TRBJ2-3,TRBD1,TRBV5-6,TGTGCCAGCAGCCCGACGGACAGGGTGCGGACAGATACGCAGTATTTT,CASSPTDRVRTDTQYF
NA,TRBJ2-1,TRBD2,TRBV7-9,TGTGCCAGCAGTGGGACTAGCTTCCCTAGGGGATCCTACAATGAGCAGTTCTTC,CASSGTSFPRGSYNEQFF
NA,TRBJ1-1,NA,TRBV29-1,TGCAGCGTTGTTCGGCCGGGGATGAACACTGAAGCTTTCTTT,CSVVRPGMNTEAFF
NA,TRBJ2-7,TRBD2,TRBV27,TGTGCCAGCAGTTTATCGGGGGGGTACCCCTACGAGCAGTACTTC,CASSLSGGYPYEQYF
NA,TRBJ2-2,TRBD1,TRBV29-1,TGCAGCGTTGAACAGGGACAGGGTATAGGGGAGCTGTTTTTT,CSVEQGQGIGELFF
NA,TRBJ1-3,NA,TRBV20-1,TGCAGTGCTAGCCGGGGGAACACCATATATTTT,CSASRGNTIYF
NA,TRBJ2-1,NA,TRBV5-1,TGCGCCAGCAGCTTGGATGGAACAGGGTGGAATGAGCAGTTCTTC,CASSLDGTGWNEQFF
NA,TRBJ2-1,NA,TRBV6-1,TGTGCCAGCAGTGAATGGTCGGGATCAGGTGAGCAGTTCTTC,CASSEWSGSGEQFF
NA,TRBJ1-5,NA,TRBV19,TGTGCCAGTAGTATCAACAGGGACCCCAATCAGCCCCAGCATTTT,CASSINRDPNQPQHF
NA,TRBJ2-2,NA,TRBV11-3,TGTGCCAGCAGCTTAGCATTGAACACCGGGGAGCTGTTTTTT,CASSLALNTGELFF
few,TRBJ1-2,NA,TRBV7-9,TGTGCCAGCAGCTTACGAGGGAGTGGCTACACCTTC,CASSLRGSGYTF
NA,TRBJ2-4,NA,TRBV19,TGTGCCAGTAGTCTGTCTACGGCCAAAAACATTCAGTACTTC,CASSLSTAKNIQYF
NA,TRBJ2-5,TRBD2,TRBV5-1,TGCGCCAGCAGCGGGGGGACTAGCGGGGCCTACCGGGAGACCCAGTACTTC,CASSGGTSGAYRETQYF
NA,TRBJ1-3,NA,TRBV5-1,TGCGCCAGCAGCTTGGCCGGGGCCGACAGGGGAAACACCATATATTTT,CASSLAGADRGNTIYF
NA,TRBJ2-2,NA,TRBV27,TGTGCCAGCAGTTTTCGCGAGGACACCGGGGAGCTGTTTTTT,CASSFREDTGELFF
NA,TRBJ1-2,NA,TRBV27,TGTGCCAGCCAACAACTACAGGGTTACGGTGGCTACACCTTC,CASQQLQGYGGYTF
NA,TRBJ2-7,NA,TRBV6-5,TGTGCCAGCACGGACGGAGGGACCTACGAGCAGTACTTC,CASTDGGTYEQYF
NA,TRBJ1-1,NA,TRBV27,TGTGCCAGCAGTCCTCAGGGCCGAGGCACTGAAGCTTTCTTT,CASSPQGRGTEAFF
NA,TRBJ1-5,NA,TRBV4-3,TGCGCCAGCAGCCAAGACGGGATCGGGGACTCTTATCAGCCCCAGCATTTT,CASSQDGIGDSYQPQHF
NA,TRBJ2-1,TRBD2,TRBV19,TGTGCCAGTAGCCCCACTAGCGGGACTTACAATGAGCAGTTCTTC,CASSPTSGTYNEQFF
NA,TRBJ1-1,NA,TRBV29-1,TGCAGCGTCGGACACCCGAACACTGAAGCTTTCTTT,CSVGHPNTEAFF
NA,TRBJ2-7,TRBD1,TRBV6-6,TGTGCCAGCAGTTACCGCGGGACAGGGTCCTACGAGCAGTACTTC,CASSYRGTGSYEQYF
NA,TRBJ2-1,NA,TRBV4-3,TGCGCCAGCAGCCAAGCCCTGGGGACTCAGCAGTTCTTC,CASSQALGTQQFF
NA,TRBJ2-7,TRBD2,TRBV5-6,TGTGCCAGCAGCCGGCGGGAGGGCCAATACGAGCAGTACTTC,CASSRREGQYEQYF
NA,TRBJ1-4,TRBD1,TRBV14,TGTGCCAGCAGCCAAGGGACAGGGGGCCTTGAAAAACTGTTTTTT,CASSQGTGGLEKLFF
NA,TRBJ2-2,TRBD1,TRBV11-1,TGTGCCAGCAGACACAGGGGCCCGAACACCGGGGAGCTGTTTTTT,CASRHRGPNTGELFF
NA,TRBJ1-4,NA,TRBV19,TGTGCCAGTAGTTACCACAGGGCGCATGAAAAACTGTTTTTT,CASSYHRAHEKLFF
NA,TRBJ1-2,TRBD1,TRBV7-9,TGTGCCAGCAGCTTAGCGCAGGGGGCGAACTATGGCTACACCTTC,CASSLAQGANYGYTF
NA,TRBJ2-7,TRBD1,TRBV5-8,TGTGCCAGCAGCTCGAACCCGGGACAGGCCAGAGTCGAGCAGTACTTC,CASSSNPGQARVEQYF
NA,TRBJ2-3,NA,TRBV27,TGTGCCAGCAGTTCCCCGGGAGTAGGCACAGATACGCAGTATTTT,CASSSPGVGTDTQYF
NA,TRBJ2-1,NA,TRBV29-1,TGCAGCGTTAGGTGGGTAGACACTCCCTACAATGAGCAGTTCTTC,CSVRWVDTPYNEQFF
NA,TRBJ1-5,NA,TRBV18,TGTGCCAGCTCAAGAATGGTAGCCGGGACTGGCAATCAGCCCCAGCATTTT,CASSRMVAGTGNQPQHF
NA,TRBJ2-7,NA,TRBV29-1,TGCAGCGTTATGGCCGCTTCCTACGAGCAGTACTTC,CSVMAASYEQYF
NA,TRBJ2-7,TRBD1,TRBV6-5,TGTGCCAGCAGTTACTCGAAACAGGGGCCCGAGCAGTACTTC,CASSYSKQGPEQYF
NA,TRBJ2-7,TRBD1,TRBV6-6,TGTGCCAGCAGTTACCGCACAGGGGGCAACTCCTACGAGCAGTACTTC,CASSYRTGGNSYEQYF
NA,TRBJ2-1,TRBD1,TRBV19,TGTGCCAGTAGTAGCTTACAGGGGTTGAGCTCCTACAATGAGCAGTTCTTC,CASSSLQGLSSYNEQFF
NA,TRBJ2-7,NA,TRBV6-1,TGTGCCAGCAGTGAAGGGCCCCCGGACAGCTACGAGCAGTACTTC,CASSEGPPDSYEQYF